The rows below give T cell receptor beta chains drawn from one sample of a study of T cells after yellow fever vaccination. TCRdb itself ran the 5' RACE reads through MiXCR, one entry per CDR3 protein. The table lists over 300,000 distinct CDR3 sequences, roughly 6.8% of them singletons. Sequenced material: PBMCs, taken about 41 days after the first yellow fever vaccination. These receptors were taken from a man younger than 35 who received the YFV17D yellow fever vaccine. The CDR3 runs from the conserved cysteine through the conserved F or W. A D gene is named only where the DNA matches it firmly. Clone size appears in some rows only: once, few, many, or a class for an expanded clone.

v_call: TRBV6-6
clone_size: .
d_call: .
j_call: TRBJ1-2
cdr3_nt: TGTGCCAGCTACACAGGGAAAAGGGGAGGCTACACCTTC
cdr3_aa: CASYTGKRGGYTF

v_call: TRBV5-5
clone_size: few
d_call: .
j_call: TRBJ2-2
cdr3_nt: TGTGCCAGCAGCTTTTCCAGGACTAAGAACACCGGGGAGCTGTTTTTT
cdr3_aa: CASSFSRTKNTGELFF

v_call: TRBV5-1
clone_size: .
d_call: .
j_call: TRBJ2-1
cdr3_nt: TGCGCCAGCAGCTCGGCGACCTCTAGCTCGACCATCATTTACAATGAGCAGTTCTTC
cdr3_aa: CASSSATSSSTIIYNEQFF

v_call: TRBV6-1
clone_size: .
d_call: TRBD1
j_call: TRBJ1-1
cdr3_nt: TGTGCCAGCAGTCTTTGGACAGGGCCGAACACTGAAGCTTTCTTT
cdr3_aa: CASSLWTGPNTEAFF

v_call: TRBV5-1
clone_size: .
d_call: TRBD1
j_call: TRBJ2-1
cdr3_nt: TGCGCCAGCAGCCCCCCCGCTGTCGGGACAGCAAGCAATGAGCAGTTCTTC
cdr3_aa: CASSPPAVGTASNEQFF

v_call: TRBV5-1
clone_size: .
d_call: .
j_call: TRBJ2-7
cdr3_nt: TGCGCCAGCAGCTTTAGCCACAGATACTACGAGCAGTACTTC
cdr3_aa: CASSFSHRYYEQYF

v_call: TRBV24-1
clone_size: few
d_call: TRBD2
j_call: TRBJ2-3
cdr3_nt: TGTGCCACCAGTGACGCCAGCGGGGGGGCTGGAGATACGCAGTATTTT
cdr3_aa: CATSDASGGAGDTQYF

v_call: TRBV2
clone_size: few
d_call: .
j_call: TRBJ2-2
cdr3_nt: TGTGCCAGCAGTGAAGACGGGGCCGGGGAGCTGTTTTTT
cdr3_aa: CASSEDGAGELFF

v_call: TRBV7-9
clone_size: few
d_call: .
j_call: TRBJ1-2
cdr3_nt: TGTGCCAGCAGCTTAGGAGCGGGACAAGATAACTATGGCTACACCTTC
cdr3_aa: CASSLGAGQDNYGYTF

v_call: TRBV10-3
clone_size: many
d_call: TRBD1
j_call: TRBJ1-5
cdr3_nt: TGTGCCATCAGGGGGACAGACAATCAGCCCCAGCATTTT
cdr3_aa: CAIRGTDNQPQHF

v_call: TRBV7-2
clone_size: .
d_call: TRBD1
j_call: TRBJ1-5
cdr3_nt: TGTGCCAGCAGCTACGGGACAGGGCACAATCAGCCCCAGCATTTT
cdr3_aa: CASSYGTGHNQPQHF

v_call: TRBV11-2
clone_size: .
d_call: .
j_call: TRBJ2-2
cdr3_nt: TGTGCAGGACGGTTAGGGACGAACACCGGGGAGCTGTTTTTT
cdr3_aa: CAGRLGTNTGELFF

v_call: TRBV5-8
clone_size: .
d_call: .
j_call: TRBJ2-3
cdr3_nt: TGTGCCAGCAGCTTGAGGCCTACATACATGAGCACAGATACGCAGTATTTT
cdr3_aa: CASSLRPTYMSTDTQYF

v_call: TRBV15
clone_size: .
d_call: .
j_call: TRBJ2-5
cdr3_nt: TGTGCCACCAGCAGAGTTGGGAGTGTTCAAGAGACCCAGTATTTC
cdr3_aa: CATSRVGSVQETQYF

v_call: TRBV4-3
clone_size: .
d_call: .
j_call: TRBJ1-6
cdr3_nt: TGCGCCAGCAGCCAGTTCAGTATAGGGTCACCCCTCCACTTT
cdr3_aa: CASSQFSIGSPLHF

v_call: TRBV5-6
clone_size: .
d_call: .
j_call: TRBJ1-2
cdr3_nt: TGTGCCAGCAGCTTACAGGATACTAACTATGGCTACACCTTC
cdr3_aa: CASSLQDTNYGYTF

v_call: TRBV5-4
clone_size: .
d_call: .
j_call: TRBJ2-3
cdr3_nt: TGTGCCAGCAGCTCGGAAGGACTCACAGATACGCAGTATTTT
cdr3_aa: CASSSEGLTDTQYF

v_call: TRBV4-1
clone_size: once
d_call: .
j_call: TRBJ1-2
cdr3_nt: TGCGCCAGCAGCCAACCGACAAGGGGGAACTATGGCTACACCTTC
cdr3_aa: CASSQPTRGNYGYTF

v_call: TRBV12-3/TRBV12-4
clone_size: .
d_call: .
j_call: TRBJ2-3
cdr3_nt: TGTGCCAGCAGCCCACGGGACCTGGGTGGCACGCAGTATTTT
cdr3_aa: CASSPRDLGGTQYF